A selection of T cell receptor beta chains follows, all from one sample in a study of STAT5B mutations in CD4+ large granular lymphocyte leukemia. Some clones are missing from TCRdb's copy, which holds only in-frame ones; the method was immunoSEQ multiplex PCR. The sample holds roughly 48,000 clones, less than 85% seen once. The sample comprised CD4+ T cells from blood buffy coats. The receptor source for this set is a human donor in good health. Each CDR3 is given with its conserved first and last residue. The order of the fields is CDR3 protein, CDR3 DNA, clone size, D gene, CDR3 length, J gene, V gene. D genes are given only for firm matches. The size entry is marked missing in some rows and otherwise reads once, few, many or a size class.

CDR3: CASSSDSGGIDEQFF
DNA: TGTGCCAGCAGCTCAGATAGCGGGGGCATCGATGAGCAGTTCTTC
size: -
D: TRBD2
length: 15
J: TRBJ2-1
V: TRBV7-2

CDR3: CASSTSGTEETQYF
DNA: TGTGCCAGCAGCACCTCCGGGACGGAAGAGACCCAGTACTTC
size: -
D: -
length: 14
J: TRBJ2-5
V: TRBV6-1

CDR3: CASSFRDINYGYTF
DNA: TGCGCCAGCAGCTTCCGGGACATCAACTATGGCTACACCTTC
size: -
D: -
length: 14
J: TRBJ1-2
V: TRBV5-1

CDR3: CASSFRVVNSPLHF
DNA: TGTGCCAGCAGCTTCCGAGTTGTTAATTCACCCCTCCACTTT
size: few
D: -
length: 14
J: TRBJ1-6
V: TRBV5-8

CDR3: CASSEEPSYNEQFF
DNA: TGTGCCAGCAGTGAAGAGCCCTCCTACAATGAGCAGTTCTTC
size: -
D: -
length: 14
J: TRBJ2-1
V: TRBV2

CDR3: CASSEDPYNSPLHF
DNA: TGTGCCAGTAGTGAGGATCCGTATAATTCACCCCTCCACTTT
size: -
D: -
length: 14
J: TRBJ1-6
V: TRBV19

CDR3: CASSLDGYEQYF
DNA: TGTGCCAGCAGTTTGGATGGGTACGAGCAGTACTTC
size: -
D: -
length: 12
J: TRBJ2-7
V: TRBV28

CDR3: CASSGAGLAARRGEQFF
DNA: TGTGCCAGCAGCGGAGCCGGGCTAGCGGCCCGTAGGGGTGAGCAGTTCTTC
size: -
D: TRBD2
length: 17
J: TRBJ2-1
V: TRBV11-2

CDR3: CASSWGQGAANEKLFF
DNA: TGTGCCAGCAGCTGGGGACAGGGGGCGGCTAATGAAAAACTGTTTTTT
size: few
D: TRBD1
length: 16
J: TRBJ1-4
V: TRBV5-4

CDR3: CASSSPTWSTEAFF
DNA: TGTGCCAGTAGTTCGCCCACATGGAGCACTGAAGCTTTCTTT
size: -
D: -
length: 14
J: TRBJ1-1
V: TRBV19

CDR3: CASSLLVAGGRSGTDTQYF
DNA: TGCGCCAGCAGCTTGTTGGTTGCGGGGGGACGCTCTGGCACAGATACGCAGTATTTT
size: -
D: TRBD2
length: 19
J: TRBJ2-3
V: TRBV5-1